These T cell receptor beta chains were read from a single sample in a study of CD8 T cells in ankylosing spondylitis. TCRdb called the 5' RACE reads again in MiXCR, with one record for every CDR3 protein. The sample lists 300,000 to 400,000 distinct CDR3 sequences, roughly 20% occurring once. Sequencing was carried out using blood, either unsorted or a sorted T cell fraction (not recorded which). The receptors were gathered from a male donor with ankylosing spondylitis or in good health (not recorded which). CDR3s include the opening cysteine and the closing phenylalanine or tryptophan. D genes are given only for firm matches. Clone size is not always given. Where it is, it says once, few, many or a class for expanded clones.

>TRBJ2-1|TRBD2|-|TRBV9|15
TGTGCCAGCAGCGTAGGCCTAGCGGGGGGCAATGAGCAGTTCTTC
CASSVGLAGGNEQFF
>TRBJ2-1|-|-|TRBV27|13
TGTGCCAGCCAGGCGAACTCCTACAATGAGCAGTTCTTC
CASQANSYNEQFF
>TRBJ1-3|-|few|TRBV12-3/TRBV12-4|11
TGTGCCAGCAGTACATCCCGGGACATATATTTT
CASSTSRDIYF
>TRBJ1-1|TRBD1|-|TRBV12-3/TRBV12-4|11
TGTGCCAGCAACTGGGGACAGAGAGCTTTCTTT
CASNWGQRAFF
>TRBJ2-1|TRBD2|many|TRBV5-1|15
TGCGCCAGCAGCTTGACGGGGGGCTCCTACAATGAGCAGTTCTTC
CASSLTGGSYNEQFF
>TRBJ1-3|-|few|TRBV20-1|13
TGCAGTGCTAGAGATCTGACAGGAAACACCATATATTTT
CSARDLTGNTIYF
>TRBJ2-3|-|few|TRBV12-3/TRBV12-4|16
TGTGCCACCAGGGCCCAGCTCGACAGACCCACAGATACGCAGTATTTT
CATRAQLDRPTDTQYF
>TRBJ2-7|-|-|TRBV6-2/TRBV6-3|13
TGTGCCAGCGCAACAGGGGAGGCTTACGAGCAGTACTTC
CASATGEAYEQYF
>TRBJ2-3|-|-|TRBV4-1|14
TGCGCCAGCAGCCAAGTGCGTGGGGCAGATACGCAGTATTTT
CASSQVRGADTQYF
>TRBJ2-7|-|few|TRBV29-1|11
TGCAGCGTATGGTGGGGGCACGAGCAGTACTTC
CSVWWGHEQYF
>TRBJ2-2|-|-|TRBV9|13
TGTGCCAGCAGCGAGCCGGTCGACGGGGAGCTGTTTTTT
CASSEPVDGELFF
>TRBJ2-5|-|-|TRBV6-5|15
TGTGCCAGCAGTTACGGCGGGGGCATGTCTGAGACCCAGTACTTC
CASSYGGGMSETQYF
>TRBJ2-3|-|-|TRBV15|15
TGTGCCACCAGCAGAGATTGGGGTTCGATAGATACGCAGTATTTT
CATSRDWGSIDTQYF
>TRBJ2-7|TRBD2|-|TRBV29-1|15
TGCAGCGTTGCGGGGGGGGGCCCGGCGGGCTACGAGCAGTACTTC
CSVAGGGPAGYEQYF
>TRBJ2-1|TRBD2|-|TRBV20-1|14
TGCAGTGCTACTCTAGCGGGGGACTACAATGAGCAGTTCTTC
CSATLAGDYNEQFF
>TRBJ2-1|-|-|TRBV19|10
TGTGCCAGTAGTGGAAGTGAGCAGTTCTTC
CASSGSEQFF
>TRBJ2-3|-|many|TRBV12-3/TRBV12-4|11
TGTGCCAGCAGATGGGCAGATACGCAGTATTTT
CASRWADTQYF
>TRBJ1-3|-|-|TRBV5-1|15
TGCGCCAGCAGCTTTGGACAGAGCTCTGGAAACACCATATATTTT
CASSFGQSSGNTIYF
>TRBJ2-1|-|few|TRBV3-1|15
TGTGCCAGCAGCCAAGTAGGCCTAGCCGGTAGTGAGCAGTTCTTC
CASSQVGLAGSEQFF
>TRBJ1-4|-|-|TRBV12-3/TRBV12-4|11
TGTGCCAGCAGTTTCGGGATAAAACTGTTTTTT
CASSFGIKLFF
>TRBJ2-1|-|-|TRBV24-1|15
TGTGCCACCAGTGACCCGCGGGGAACCTACAATGAGCAGTTCTTC
CATSDPRGTYNEQFF
>TRBJ2-1|TRBD2|-|TRBV11-1|18
TGTGCCAGCAGCTTCATCGGCGGGGGGACACTCAGTTGGGATGAGCAGTTCTTC
CASSFIGGGTLSWDEQFF
>TRBJ1-2|-|few|TRBV20-1|10
TGCAGTGCTAGGTCGGGGGATTCGACCTTC
CSARSGDSTF
>TRBJ2-1|-|-|TRBV5-5|14
TGTGCCAGCAGCCCAGCTCGGGGTAGGGATGAGCAGTTCTTC
CASSPARGRDEQFF
>TRBJ2-1|-|-|TRBV6-2/TRBV6-3|12
TGTGCCAGCAGTCCTCCCAGTGATGAGCAGTTCTTC
CASSPPSDEQFF
>TRBJ2-5|TRBD1|few|TRBV7-7|15
TGTGCTAGCAGGGACGACAGGGACCCAGAAGAGACCCAGTACTTC
CASRDDRDPEETQYF
>TRBJ2-7|-|-|TRBV5-1|14
TGCGCCAGCAGCTACCCGACGCGGACCTACGAGCAGTACTTC
CASSYPTRTYEQYF
>TRBJ2-1|TRBD2|few|TRBV4-1|15
TGCGCCAGCAGCCGGATAGCGGGGGGGCGCGATGAGCAGTTCTTC
CASSRIAGGRDEQFF
>TRBJ2-1|-|-|TRBV2|14
TGTGCCGCCCCGGGGAGGCAGGGGTTGAATGAGCAGTTCTTC
CAAPGRQGLNEQFF
>TRBJ2-1|-|-|TRBV5-1|13
TGCGCCAGCACAGGGGGGGACTACAATGAGCAGTTCTTC
CASTGGDYNEQFF
>TRBJ1-1|-|-|TRBV27|13
TGTGCCAGCATCACAGGGATGAACACTGAAGCTTTCTTT
CASITGMNTEAFF
>TRBJ2-5|TRBD1|once|TRBV18|16
TGTGCCAGCTCACCACCGGGTTCAGGGGGCCGGGAGACCCAGTACTTC
CASSPPGSGGRETQYF
>TRBJ2-7|-|-|TRBV7-9|15
TGTGCCAGCAGCCAAGGGGGGGACTTCTCGGGCGAGCAGTACTTC
CASSQGGDFSGEQYF
>TRBJ2-7|-|-|TRBV2|13
TGTGCGGCGAGGGCAGGGGCTAGGAACGAGCAGTACTTC
CAARAGARNEQYF
>TRBJ1-1|TRBD1|-|TRBV12-3/TRBV12-4|15
TGTGCCAGCAGCGGGACAGAGCCAAGGAACACTGAAGCTTTCTTT
CASSGTEPRNTEAFF
>TRBJ1-4|-|-|TRBV20-1|15
TGCAGTGCTAGCCAAAATGGCCGTGTTAAGGAAAAACTGTTTTTT
CSASQNGRVKEKLFF
>TRBJ2-3|TRBD2|-|TRBV7-2|15
TGTGCCAGCAGCTTTGAGCGGGAAAGCACAGATACGCAGTATTTT
CASSFERESTDTQYF
>TRBJ2-5|TRBD2|once|TRBV9|15
TGTGCCAGCAGCGATAGCGGGGGGGACCAAGAGACCCAGTACTTC
CASSDSGGDQETQYF
>TRBJ2-5|-|-|TRBV12-3/TRBV12-4|13
TGTGCCAGCAGTTTCGGAGGGGTCGAGACCCAGTACTTC
CASSFGGVETQYF
>TRBJ2-5|TRBD2|-|TRBV9|16
TGTGCCAGCAGCGTAGCTGCTAGCGGAACCCAAGAGACCCAGTACTTC
CASSVAASGTQETQYF
>TRBJ2-3|TRBD2|-|TRBV20-1|15
TGCAGTGCTAGAGATGGCAGCGGGGGGGCAGATACGCAGTATTTT
CSARDGSGGADTQYF
>TRBJ2-2|-|-|TRBV29-1|14
TGCAGCGTTGAAGATCAAGGTAACACCGGGGAGCTGTTTTTT
CSVEDQGNTGELFF
>TRBJ2-2|TRBD2|few|TRBV10-3|17
TGTGCCATCAGTAACCTAGCGGGGGCCAGGAACACCGGGGAGCTGTTTTTT
CAISNLAGARNTGELFF
>TRBJ2-1|-|few|TRBV5-5|16
TGTGCCAGCAGCCCTCACCAGGGTTCAGGGTACAATGAGCAGTTCTTC
CASSPHQGSGYNEQFF
>TRBJ2-1|-|-|TRBV20-1|16
TGCAGTGCTAGAGATTTCATGGAAGGGGTCGACAATGAGCAGTTCTTC
CSARDFMEGVDNEQFF
>TRBJ2-3|-|few|TRBV20-1|12
TGCAGTGCCCCACTCCACACAGATACGCAGTATTTT
CSAPLHTDTQYF
>TRBJ2-2|-|-|TRBV12-3/TRBV12-4|14
TGTGCCAGCAGTCCAAACCCGGGCACCGGGGAGCTGTTTTTT
CASSPNPGTGELFF
>TRBJ2-5|-|many|TRBV12-3/TRBV12-4|12
TGTGCCAGCAGTTCGGAGAAGGAGACCCAGTACTTC
CASSSEKETQYF
>TRBJ2-7|-|few|TRBV5-1|14
TGCGCCAGCAGCTTAGGGGCGGCTTCCTACGAGCAGTACTTC
CASSLGAASYEQYF
>TRBJ2-1|TRBD2|-|TRBV3-1|18
TGTGCCAGCAGCCGAACACGACTAGCGGGGGGGTTATACAATGAGCAGTTCTTC
CASSRTRLAGGLYNEQFF
>TRBJ2-2|TRBD2|-|TRBV4-1|17
TGCGCCAGCAGCCAAGAGGTGGCGGGGGGGCTGACCGGGGAGCTGTTTTTT
CASSQEVAGGLTGELFF
>TRBJ1-2|-|many|TRBV10-3|11
TGTGCCACCCGGTCTTTGGATGGCTACACCTTC
CATRSLDGYTF
>TRBJ1-1|-|few|TRBV12-3/TRBV12-4|12
TGTGCCAGCAGCTCGGACTTCACTGAAGCTTTCTTT
CASSSDFTEAFF
>TRBJ2-7|-|-|TRBV6-5|14
TGTGCCAGCAGTTCCTTGGACACCCCGGGGGAGCAGTACTTC
CASSSLDTPGEQYF
>TRBJ2-2|-|few|TRBV29-1|13
TGCAGCGCCTTGGGGGGCTTCACCGGGGAGCTGTTTTTT
CSALGGFTGELFF
>TRBJ2-1|-|-|TRBV7-9|13
TGTGCCAGCAGCTTAGCTAGGCCCAATGAGCAGTTCTTC
CASSLARPNEQFF
>TRBJ2-5|-|-|TRBV28|13
TGTGCCAGCAGCGCGGTTGGGGAAGAGACCCAGTACTTC
CASSAVGEETQYF
>TRBJ2-1|TRBD2|-|TRBV11-2|15
TGTGCCAGCAGCTTGGGCCAGCGGGGGGGTAATGAGCAGTTCTTC
CASSLGQRGGNEQFF
>TRBJ2-5|-|-|TRBV7-8|11
TGTGCCAGCAGGATATACGAGACCCAGTACTTC
CASRIYETQYF
>TRBJ2-5|TRBD1|few|TRBV7-9|16
TGTGCCAGCAGCACACCGAGACAGGGTCTTCCAGAGACCCAGTACTTC
CASSTPRQGLPETQYF